This T cell receptor beta chain is from a study of blood T cells in healthy people across ages. Findings of the study overall: Both higher diversity and more naive CD4+ cells marked long-lived donors when set against aged donors.

For the second PCR, which ran for 7 to 11 cycles, a sample-barcoded 5' primer and a J-beta primer mix were used. One entry per CDR3 protein results from TCRdb running MiXCR on the 5' RACE reads. Altogether 450,000 to 700,000 distinct CDR3 sequences are present, 27% being singletons, with the ten largest covering roughly 20%. Every sample yielded at least 7 million isolated PBMCs. This clonotype was seen just once. What it recognizes is unknown. At one of its ends the junction is not consistent with the germline gene, which may arise from a read error. Germline V lookup: CDR1 MNHEY, CDR2 SVGEGT. CDR3 size: 14 residues.

Sequences were obtained from blood. This TCR was sampled from a woman between 70 and 85 years old in good health. This chain uses TRBV6-2 or TRBV6-3 with TRBJ1-4, with TRBD1 as a possible D gene (6 bases). The DNA for the CDR3 is TGTGCCAGCAGTAGGGGCAGGGGAGATGAAAAAATGTTTTTT. Translation: CASSRGRGDEKMFF.